Sequencing of this T cell receptor beta chain was carried out in a study of blood T cell repertoires in COVID-19. V lost 4 bases, J lost 6 bases, and 16 bases stayed unmatched. CDR3 size: 18 residues. Per the germline V gene, CDR1 is SGHAT and CDR2 is FQNNGV. Only in-frame clones appear in the TCRdb table, and some are missing; sequencing was by immunoSEQ multiplex PCR. The top ten hold roughly 1.1% of the sample, which has 250,000 to 350,000 clones, around 90% seen once. The origin of this receptor is a woman aged 30 to 39 who had recovered from COVID-19. The source material was PBMCs or T cells enriched from blood (not recorded which). The gene calls are TRBV11-2 and TRBJ2-1; the match to TRBD2 covers 9 bases. For the CDR3, the DNA is TGTGCCAGCAGCTCTTCCGGGGGGACCGCGGGAGGGTTCAATGAGCAGTTCTTC. This gives the protein CASSSSGGTAGGFNEQFF.